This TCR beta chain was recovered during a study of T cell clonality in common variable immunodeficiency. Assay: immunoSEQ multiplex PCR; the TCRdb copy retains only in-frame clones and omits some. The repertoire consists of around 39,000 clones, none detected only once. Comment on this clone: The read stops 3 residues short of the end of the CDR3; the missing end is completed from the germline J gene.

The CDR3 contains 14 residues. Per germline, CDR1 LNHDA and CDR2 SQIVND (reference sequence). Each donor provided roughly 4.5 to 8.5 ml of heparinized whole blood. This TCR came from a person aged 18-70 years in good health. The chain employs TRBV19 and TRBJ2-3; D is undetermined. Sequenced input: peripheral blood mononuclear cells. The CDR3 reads CASSIVPGGETQYF. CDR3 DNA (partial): TGTGCCAGTAGTATAGTTCCCGGCGGAGAGACG.